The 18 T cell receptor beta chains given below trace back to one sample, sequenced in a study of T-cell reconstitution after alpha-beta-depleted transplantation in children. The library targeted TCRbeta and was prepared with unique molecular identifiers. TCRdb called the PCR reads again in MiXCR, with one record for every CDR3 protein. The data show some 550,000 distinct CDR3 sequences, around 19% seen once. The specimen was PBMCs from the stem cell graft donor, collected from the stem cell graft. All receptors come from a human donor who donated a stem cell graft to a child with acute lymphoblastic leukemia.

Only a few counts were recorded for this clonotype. CDR3 in amino acids: CATSQGQYEQYF. CDR3 nucleotides: TGTGCCACCTCGCAGGGCCAGTACGAGCAGTACTTC. This chain uses TRBV24-1 with TRBJ2-7; a possible D gene is TRBD1 (5 bases). The V end lost 9 bases, the J end lost 4 bases, and 12 bases lay between the germline ends. The germline CDR1 and CDR2 sequences are KGHDR and SFDVKD. The CDR3 has 12 residues.

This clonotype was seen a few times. In DNA, the CDR3 is TGTGCCAGCAGCTTAGCTCTAGCGCCAGATACGCAGTATTTT. It encodes CASSLALAPDTQYF. This chain joins TRBV7-8 and TRBJ2-3; possible D gene TRBD2, 6 bases. The germline V gene encodes CDR1 SGHVS and CDR2 FQNEAQ. Trimming removed 0 bases at V and 4 bases at J, with 8 bases between. The CDR3 totals 14 residues.

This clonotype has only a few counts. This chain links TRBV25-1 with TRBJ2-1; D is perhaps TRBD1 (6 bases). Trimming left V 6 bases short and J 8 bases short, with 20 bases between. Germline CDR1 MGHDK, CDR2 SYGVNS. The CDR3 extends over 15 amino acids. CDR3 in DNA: TGTGCCAGCAGGCCAGGGGTTCTAACACGCGATGAGCAGTTCTTC. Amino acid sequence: CASRPGVLTRDEQFF.

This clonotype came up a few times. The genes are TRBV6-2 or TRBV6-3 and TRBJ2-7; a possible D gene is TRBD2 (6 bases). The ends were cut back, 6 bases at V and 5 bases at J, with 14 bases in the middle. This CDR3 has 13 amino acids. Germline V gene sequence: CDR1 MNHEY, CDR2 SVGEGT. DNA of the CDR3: TGTGCCAGCAGCCCCGGAGGGCCAGACGAGCAGTACTTC. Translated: CASSPGGPDEQYF.

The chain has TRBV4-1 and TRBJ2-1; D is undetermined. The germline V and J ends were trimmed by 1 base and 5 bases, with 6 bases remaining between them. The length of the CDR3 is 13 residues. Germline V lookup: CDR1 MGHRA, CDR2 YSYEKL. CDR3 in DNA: TGCGCCAGCAGCCAAGTCCCAGACAATGAGCAGTTCTTC. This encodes CASSQVPDNEQFF.

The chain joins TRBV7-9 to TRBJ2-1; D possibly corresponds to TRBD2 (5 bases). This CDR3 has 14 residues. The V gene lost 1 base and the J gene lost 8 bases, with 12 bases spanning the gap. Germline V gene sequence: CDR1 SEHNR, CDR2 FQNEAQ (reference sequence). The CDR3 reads CASSLVRGRDEQFF. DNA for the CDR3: TGTGCCAGCAGCTTAGTACGCGGGCGGGATGAGCAGTTCTTC.

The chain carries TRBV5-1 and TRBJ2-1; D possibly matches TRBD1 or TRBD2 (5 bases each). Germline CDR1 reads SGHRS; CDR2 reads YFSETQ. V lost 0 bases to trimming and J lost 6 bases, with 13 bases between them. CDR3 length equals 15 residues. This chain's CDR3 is CASSLGGYLGNEQFF. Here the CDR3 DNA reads TGCGCCAGCAGCTTGGGGGGGTATCTGGGCAATGAGCAGTTCTTC.

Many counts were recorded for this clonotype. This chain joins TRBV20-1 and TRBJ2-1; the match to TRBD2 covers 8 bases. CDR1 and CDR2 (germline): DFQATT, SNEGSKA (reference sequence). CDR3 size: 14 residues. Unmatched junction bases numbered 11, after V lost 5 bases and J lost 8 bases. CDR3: CSASGLAAGHEQFF. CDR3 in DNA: TGCAGTGCTTCCGGACTAGCCGCGGGGCATGAGCAGTTCTTC.

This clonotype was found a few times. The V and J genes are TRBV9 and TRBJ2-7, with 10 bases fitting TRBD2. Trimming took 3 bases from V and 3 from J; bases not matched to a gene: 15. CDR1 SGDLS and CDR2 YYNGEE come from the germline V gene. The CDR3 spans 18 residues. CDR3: CASSAGLAEGVVLYEQYF. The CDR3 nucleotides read TGTGCCAGCAGCGCCGGACTAGCGGAGGGGGTTGTGCTCTACGAGCAGTACTTC.

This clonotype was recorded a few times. CDR3 in DNA: TGCGCCAGCAGCTACGGTGGGACTAGCGTTTCCTACGAGCAGTACTTC. Translating it yields CASSYGGTSVSYEQYF. The genes are TRBV5-1 and TRBJ2-7; 10 bases match TRBD2. The ends lost 3 bases at V and 1 base at J; junction bases unmatched: 7. Germline CDR1 is SGHRS and CDR2 is YFSETQ. The CDR3 length is 16 residues.

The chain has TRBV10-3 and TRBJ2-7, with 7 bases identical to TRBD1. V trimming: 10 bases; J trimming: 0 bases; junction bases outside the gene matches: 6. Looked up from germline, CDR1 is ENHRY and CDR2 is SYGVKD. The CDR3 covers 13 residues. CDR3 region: CATQTGTSYEQYF. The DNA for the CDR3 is TGTGCCACCCAGACAGGGACCTCCTACGAGCAGTACTTC.

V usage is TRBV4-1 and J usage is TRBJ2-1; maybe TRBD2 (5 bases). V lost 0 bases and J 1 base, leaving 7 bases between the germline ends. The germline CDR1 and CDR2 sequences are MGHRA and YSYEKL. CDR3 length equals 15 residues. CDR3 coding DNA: TGCGCCAGCAGCCAAGAGAAGCGGTCCTACAATGAGCAGTTCTTC. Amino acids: CASSQEKRSYNEQFF.

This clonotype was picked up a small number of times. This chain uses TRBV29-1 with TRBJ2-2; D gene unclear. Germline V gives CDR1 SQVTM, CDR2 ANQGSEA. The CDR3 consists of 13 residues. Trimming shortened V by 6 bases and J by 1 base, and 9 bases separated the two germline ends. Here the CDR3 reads CSVATQNTGELFF. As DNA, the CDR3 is TGCAGCGTAGCGACTCAGAACACCGGGGAGCTGTTTTTT.

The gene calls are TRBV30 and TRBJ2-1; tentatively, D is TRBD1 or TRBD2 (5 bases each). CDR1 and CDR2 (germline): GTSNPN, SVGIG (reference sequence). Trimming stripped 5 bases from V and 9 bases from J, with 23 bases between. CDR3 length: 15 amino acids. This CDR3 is CAWASGTVELGEQFF. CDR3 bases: TGTGCCTGGGCCTCCGGGACGGTCGAACTCGGTGAGCAGTTCTTC.

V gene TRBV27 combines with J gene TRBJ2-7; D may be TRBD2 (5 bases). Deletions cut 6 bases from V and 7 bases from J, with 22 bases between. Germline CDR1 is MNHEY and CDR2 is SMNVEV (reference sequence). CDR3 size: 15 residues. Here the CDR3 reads CASSHFVPASGEQYF. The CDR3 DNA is TGTGCCAGCAGCCACTTCGTTCCAGCCTCGGGGGAGCAGTACTTC.

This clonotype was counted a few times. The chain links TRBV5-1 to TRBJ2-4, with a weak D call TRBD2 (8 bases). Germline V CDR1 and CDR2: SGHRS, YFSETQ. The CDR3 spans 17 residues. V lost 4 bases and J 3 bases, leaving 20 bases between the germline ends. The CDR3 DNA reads TGCGCCAGCAGCCCCCGACCAGGGGGACTAGTCAAAAACATTCAGTACTTC. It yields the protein CASSPRPGGLVKNIQYF.

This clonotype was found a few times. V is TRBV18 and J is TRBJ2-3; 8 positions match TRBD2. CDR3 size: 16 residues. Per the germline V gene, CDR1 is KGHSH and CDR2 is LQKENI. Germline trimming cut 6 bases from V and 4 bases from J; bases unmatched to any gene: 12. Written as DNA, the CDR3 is TGTGCCAGCTCCCTAGCCGGAGCGGGAGCCGCAGATACGCAGTATTTT. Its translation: CASSLAGAGAADTQYF.

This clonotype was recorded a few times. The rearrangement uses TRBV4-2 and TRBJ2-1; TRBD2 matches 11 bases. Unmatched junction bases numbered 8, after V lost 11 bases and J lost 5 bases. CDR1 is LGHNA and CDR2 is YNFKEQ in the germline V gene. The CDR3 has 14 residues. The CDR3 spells CAATTSGSHNEQFF. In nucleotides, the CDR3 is TGTGCCGCCACAACTAGCGGGAGCCACAATGAGCAGTTCTTC.